These 19 T cell receptor beta chains were sequenced from one sample in a study of cytomegalovirus exposure and HLA in healthy donors. In the PCR, 60 Vbeta and 13 Jbeta primers were used. Method: immunoSEQ multiplex PCR; TCRdb's copy keeps in-frame clones and lacks some. This table holds 150,000 to 180,000 clones, over 75% found once. Sequenced sample: PBMCs. The receptors stem from a woman in her thirties or forties in good health and CMV-seropositive.

The chain carries TRBV6-5 and TRBJ1-1; 10 positions match TRBD1. The CDR3 sequence is 15 residues long. Unmatched junction bases numbered 3, after V lost 5 bases and J lost 0 bases. Germline values: CDR1 MNHEY, CDR2 SVGAGI. DNA for the CDR3: TGTGCCAGCAGTCAGGGACAGGGGTTGAACACTGAAGCTTTCTTT. It translates to CASSQGQGLNTEAFF.

V is TRBV30 and J is TRBJ2-2; 12 bases fit TRBD2. The CDR3 contains 14 residues. The germline V gene has CDR1 GTSNPN and CDR2 SVGIG (reference sequence). V shed 7 bases, J shed 7 bases, and the junction held 7 bases outside the gene matches. CDR3 nucleotides: TGTGCCTCCAGGCTAGCGGGAGGGATCGGGGAGCTGTTTTTT. Translating it yields CASRLAGGIGELFF.

The chain links TRBV10-3 to TRBJ1-5, with unresolved D. The CDR3 totals 13 residues. The germline V gene has CDR1 ENHRY and CDR2 SYGVKD. Trimming pared 6 bases from V and 0 bases from J, leaving 6 bases between. The CDR3 sequence is CAISRNSNQPQHF. The CDR3 nucleotides read TGTGCCATCAGCAGAAATAGCAATCAGCCCCAGCATTTT.

This clone has more than one count but fewer than ten. This rearrangement joins TRBV30 to TRBJ1-3, with 7 bases fitting TRBD1. Germline-derived CDR1 and CDR2 are GTSNPN and SVGIG (reference sequence). CDR3 length: 16 amino acids. V was pared by 1 base and J by 0 bases, with 6 bases of the junction left unmatched. The CDR3 bases are TGTGCCTGGAGTGGGCAGGGGGTAATCTCTGGAAACACCATATATTTT. Translating it yields CAWSGQGVISGNTIYF.

This clone was seen only a few times. CDR3 sequence (DNA): TGTGCCTGGACTGTAACAGGGATGCCGTCTTTGAGCTATGGCTACACCTTC. Protein sequence: CAWTVTGMPSLSYGYTF. This chain uses TRBV30 with TRBJ1-2; possible D gene TRBD1, 6 bases. The V and J ends lost 4 bases and 4 bases respectively, with 25 bases between them. The CDR3 spans 17 residues. The germline CDR1 and CDR2 sequences are GTSNPN and SVGIG (reference sequence).

The gene calls are TRBV7-2 and TRBJ2-3; 9 nucleotides match TRBD1. The V gene's germline CDR1 is SGHTA and CDR2 FQGNSA. The CDR3 runs 19 residues. The ends lost 4 bases at V and 0 bases at J; junction bases unmatched: 14. The CDR3 protein is CASSYPQGAPSWSTDTQYF. CDR3 sequence (DNA): TGTGCCAGCAGCTACCCACAGGGGGCTCCATCTTGGAGCACAGATACGCAGTATTTT.

This chain uses TRBV27 with TRBJ1-5; D gene uncertain. From germline, CDR1 is MNHEY and CDR2 SMNVEV (reference sequence). This CDR3 contains 16 residues. Trimming cost V 5 bases and J 3 bases, with 17 bases left between them. Here the CDR3 DNA reads TGTGCCAGCAGTCCCCGAGGAGGGTCTATCAATCAGCCCCAGCATTTT. Its protein is CASSPRGGSINQPQHF.

The genes are TRBV5-1 and TRBJ1-5; 7 bases map to TRBD1. The CDR3 is 13 residues long. The junction had 10 bases not matched to a gene; V was cut back by 9 bases and J by 7 bases. The germline V gene encodes CDR1 SGHRS and CDR2 YFSETQ. The CDR3 nucleotides are TGCGCCAACCCGACAGGGCCGGGACAGCCCCAGCATTTT. The encoded protein is CANPTGPGQPQHF.

In the case of this clone: Distinct nucleotide sequences in the sample also encode this CDR3. This chain joins TRBV7-8 and TRBJ2-3, with D possibly matching TRBD2 (6 bases). The V end was cut by 1 base, the J end by 0 bases, with 8 bases between. This CDR3 contains 15 residues. In germline, CDR1 is SGHVS, CDR2 FQNEAQ. The CDR3 loop is CASSLVGTSTDTQYF. Here the CDR3 DNA reads TGTGCCAGCAGCTTAGTAGGGACTAGCACAGATACGCAGTATTTT. The full variable domain, its missing parts supplied by reference TRBV7-8 and TRBJ2-3, is GAGVSQSPRYKVAKRGQDVALRCDPISGHVSLFWYQQALGQGPEFLTYFQNEAQLDKSGLPSDRFFAERPEGSVSTLKIQRTQQEDSAVYLCASSLVGTSTDTQYFGPGTRLTVL.

The rearrangement joins TRBV7-8 to TRBJ2-7, with D tentatively TRBD2 (6 bases). V was cut by 2 bases and J by 3 bases, with 14 bases left in between. Germline V gene lookup returns CDR1 SGHVS and CDR2 FQNEAQ. The CDR3 extends over 15 amino acids. The chain's CDR3 is CASSLITGDLYEQYF. The CDR3, as DNA: TGTGCCAGCAGCTTAATAACGGGAGACCTCTACGAGCAGTACTTC.

This clone has a handful of counts. The same CDR3 is also encoded by other DNA sequences in this sample. The chain uses TRBV6-5 and TRBJ2-1; 8 bases fit TRBD1. The CDR3 is 15 residues long. V lost 0 bases and J lost 9; bases outside the gene matches: 7. Germline V gene sequence: CDR1 MNHEY, CDR2 SVGAGI. The CDR3 DNA reads TGTGCCAGCAGTTACTCGACGCAGGGGGCGGGTGAGCAGTTCTTC. This codes for CASSYSTQGAGEQFF.

The V gene is TRBV9, the J gene TRBJ1-5; 8 nucleotides agree with TRBD1. Germline CDR1 and CDR2: SGDLS and YYNGEE. The CDR3 spans 21 residues. Trimming removed 4 bases from V and 0 bases from J; junction bases left unmatched: 21. The CDR3 region has the DNA TGTGCCAGCAGCCTGTCTTATCCCGGGACAGGAGAAACCTATAGCAATCAGCCCCAGCATTTT. This gives the protein CASSLSYPGTGETYSNQPQHF.

This clone was observed once. The rearrangement uses TRBV28 and TRBJ2-7; possible D gene TRBD1, 5 bases. CDR3 length: 15 residues. Per germline, CDR1 MDHEN and CDR2 SYDVKM. V lost 3 bases and J lost 4, with 16 bases in between. CDR3 DNA sequence: TGTGCCAGCAGTTTGCGACAGTTGGCACTTTACGAGCAGTACTTC. The encoded protein is CASSLRQLALYEQYF. Filled out from reference TRBV28 and TRBJ2-7, the complete variable domain reads DVKVTQSSRYLVKRTGEKVFLECVQDMDHENMFWYRQDPGLGLRLIYFSYDVKMKEKGDIPEGYSVSREKKERFSLILESASTNQTSMYLCASSLRQLALYEQYFGPGTRLTVT.

In this sample, this clone turned up once. The chain recombines TRBV6-6 with TRBJ2-3; 11 nucleotides line up with TRBD2. The J segment lost 3 bases and the V segment lost 5 bases, leaving 4 bases of the junction unmatched. Germline CDR1 is MNHNY and CDR2 is SVGAGI (reference sequence). CDR3 length: 15 residues. CDR3: CASSTSGSMTDTQYF. The CDR3 nucleotides read TGTGCCAGCAGTACTAGCGGGAGTATGACAGATACGCAGTATTTT.

This chain links TRBV30 with TRBJ1-2; the D is unclear. This CDR3 is 14 amino acids long. Per germline, CDR1 GTSNPN and CDR2 SVGIG (reference sequence). Trimming left V 2 bases short and J 2 bases short, with 12 bases between. The CDR3 reads CAWSTLNGNYGYTF. The CDR3 DNA sequence: TGTGCCTGGAGTACCCTCAATGGCAACTATGGCTACACCTTC. The full variable domain, completed using reference TRBV30 and TRBJ1-2, is SQTIHQWPATLVQPVGSPLSLECTVEGTSNPNLYWYRQAAGRGLQLLFYSVGIGQISSEVPQNLSASRPQDRQFILSSKKLLLSDSGFYLCAWSTLNGNYGYTFGSGTRLTVV.

Only one count was recorded for this clone. The J gene is TRBJ1-1, the V gene TRBV27; D unclear. The CDR3 contains 17 residues. In germline, CDR1 is MNHEY, CDR2 SMNVEV (reference sequence). Trimming stripped 4 bases from V and 8 bases from J, with 26 bases between. The CDR3 spells CASSSPGISALGGEAFF. CDR3 nucleotide sequence: TGTGCCAGCAGTTCCCCTGGAATTTCCGCCTTAGGCGGGGAAGCTTTCTTT.

The chain recombines TRBV4-1 with TRBJ1-3, with 10 bases identical to TRBD1. The CDR3 has 17 amino acids. The junction had 9 bases not matched to a gene; V was cut back by 5 bases and J by 2 bases. Germline assignment: CDR1 MGHRA and CDR2 YSYEKL. CDR3 amino acids: CASSGPGTGDAGNTIYF. The CDR3 nucleotides read TGCGCCAGCAGCGGACCCGGGACAGGGGATGCTGGAAACACCATATATTTT.

This clone was seen a few times. This chain connects TRBV6-5 to TRBJ1-3; D unresolved. This CDR3 comprises 15 residues. In germline, CDR1 is MNHEY, CDR2 SVGAGI. The germline V and J ends were trimmed by 2 bases and 0 bases, with 8 bases remaining between them. The CDR3 coding sequence is TGTGCCAGCAGTTACGATTTACACTCTGGAAACACCATATATTTT. Translating it yields CASSYDLHSGNTIYF.

The chain carries TRBV6-6 and TRBJ2-3; weak D call: TRBD2 (6 bases). Germline V CDR1 and CDR2: MNHNY, SVGAGI (reference sequence). This CDR3 is 14 amino acids long. V lost 8 bases, J lost 1 base, and 13 bases lay in between. CDR3 nucleotides: TGTGCCAGCGGAGGGGCTACAGGCACAGATACGCAGTATTTT. Residues: CASGGATGTDTQYF.